The 10 T cell receptor beta chains listed next were all sequenced from one sample in a study of patients and donors after allogeneic stem cell transplantation (dated by TCRdb to about 2020). Receptor libraries were prepared by RT-PCR. The listed sequencing device is NextSeq 550. Starting from the raw public reads, TCRdb applied fastp trimming at Q25, assembled clones with MiXCR and retained in-frame beta chains. Rows with a matching CDR3 protein are joined into one entry that keeps the most common DNA and genes. Within this sample are some 960,000 distinct CDR3 sequences, with about 20% of them counted one time only. The leading ten clones occupy around 6% of the sample. Source material: blood, either unsorted or a sorted T cell fraction (not recorded which). The receptors were gathered from a human donor who was either an allogeneic HSCT recipient or a stem cell or donor lymphocyte infusion donor (not recorded which). It is not recorded whose cells these are; they may come from a transplant donor.

This clonotype was picked up many times. The chain joins TRBV3-1 to TRBJ2-1; 7 bases are shared with TRBD2. The CDR3 covers 16 residues. The V gene end was trimmed by 0 bases and the J gene end by 4 bases; junction bases not matched to a gene: 6. The germline V gene has CDR1 LGHDT and CDR2 YNNKEL (reference sequence). The CDR3 is CASSQDLRGGYNEQFF. CDR3 DNA: TGTGCCAGCAGCCAAGACCTGCGCGGGGGATACAATGAGCAGTTCTTC.

The rearrangement links TRBV4-2 to TRBJ1-4; TRBD1 is a possible D gene (5 bases). The CDR3 loop spans 13 amino acids. In germline, CDR1 is LGHNA, CDR2 YNFKEQ. V shed 3 bases and J shed 6 bases, with 8 bases lying between them. CDR3 region: CASSHRVDEKLFF. CDR3 sequence (DNA): TGTGCCAGCAGCCACAGGGTAGATGAAAAACTGTTTTTT.

The CDR3 DNA sequence: TGTGCCAGCAGCCAGGAACAGGAGACTTCTAACTATGGCTACACCTTC. It encodes CASSQEQETSNYGYTF. The rearrangement joins TRBV4-2 to TRBJ1-2; D is possibly TRBD1 (5 bases). The CDR3 loop spans 16 amino acids. Germline V gene lookup returns CDR1 LGHNA and CDR2 YNFKEQ. V was shortened by 3 bases and J by 0 bases, with 14 bases between the two germline ends.

This chain connects TRBV2 to TRBJ1-5; TRBD1 matches 7 bases. This CDR3 contains 14 residues. The V segment lost 11 bases and the J segment 7 bases; nucleotides outside the gene matches: 14. Germline V CDR1 and CDR2: SNHLY, FYNNEI. CDR3 DNA: TGTGCCTCCCGCGTGGAGGGGGCCGGGCAGCCCCAGCATTTT. Its protein product is CASRVEGAGQPQHF. Complete variable domain (other parts from reference TRBV2 and TRBJ1-5): EPEVTQTPSHQVTQMGQEVILRCVPISNHLYFYWYRQILGQKVEFLVSFYNNEISEKSEIFDDQFSVERPDGSNFTLKIRSTKLEDSAMYFCASRVEGAGQPQHFGDGTRLSIL.

This clonotype was counted between two and nine times. The chain combines TRBV20-1 with TRBJ2-3, with 14 positions matching TRBD2. J lost 2 bases, V lost 3 bases, and 7 bases had no gene match. CDR3 length: 17 amino acids. Germline V gene data show CDR1 as DFQATT and CDR2 as SNEGSKA (reference sequence). CDR3 region: CSASVRLAGGITDTQYF. The CDR3 coding sequence is TGCAGTGCTAGCGTGAGACTAGCGGGGGGGATCACAGATACGCAGTATTTT.

This clonotype has only a few counts. The genes are TRBV9 and TRBJ1-1; D remains ambiguous. The V and J ends lost 3 bases and 3 bases respectively, with 9 bases between them. This CDR3 has 13 amino acids. CDR1 is SGDLS and CDR2 is YYNGEE in the germline V gene. CDR3 nucleotide sequence: TGTGCCAGCAGCGAGGGAATGGACACTGAAGCTTTCTTT. As protein: CASSEGMDTEAFF.

In nucleotides, the CDR3 is TGTGCCAGCAGTTTATCGCCCGAAGTGAACACTGAAGCTTTCTTT. This sequence encodes CASSLSPEVNTEAFF. The chain carries TRBV27 and TRBJ1-1, with no clear D. Trimming stripped 0 bases from V and 0 bases from J, with 8 bases between. Per the germline V gene, CDR1 is MNHEY and CDR2 is SMNVEV (reference sequence). The CDR3 extends over 15 amino acids.

A few counts support this clonotype. The V call is TRBV2, the J call TRBJ1-1; tentative D call: TRBD1 (6 bases). The CDR3 loop spans 14 amino acids. V lost 6 bases to trimming and J lost 3 bases, with 14 bases between them. The germline V gene has CDR1 SNHLY and CDR2 FYNNEI. CDR3 sequence reads: CASSGQRGDTEAFF. The CDR3 DNA follows: TGTGCCAGCAGCGGACAGCGCGGGGACACTGAAGCTTTCTTT.

The sample holds a few counts of this clonotype. This sequence joins TRBV4-1 and TRBJ2-7; D is ambiguous. The CDR3 loop spans 14 amino acids. V gave up 0 bases and J gave up 6 bases, with 12 bases separating them. Germline V gives CDR1 MGHRA, CDR2 YSYEKL. The CDR3 is CASSQDPSGIEQYF. In DNA, the CDR3 is TGCGCCAGCAGCCAAGATCCCTCAGGAATCGAGCAGTACTTC.

The genes are TRBV27 and TRBJ2-7; D gene ambiguous. This CDR3 is built from 15 residues. Germline CDR1 reads MNHEY; CDR2 reads SMNVEV (reference sequence). The V and J ends lost 6 bases and 4 bases respectively, with 19 bases between them. The DNA of the CDR3 is TGTGCCAGCAGCGATATGATCGCGTCCATATACGAGCAGTACTTC. This gives the protein CASSDMIASIYEQYF.